This T cell receptor beta chain comes out of a study of blood T cell repertoires in COVID-19. Study information: Sources were T cells, B-cell-depleted T cells, or PBMCs; the material itself was cDNA or gDNA.

Germline CDR1 MNHEY, CDR2 SMNVEV (reference sequence). V lost 3 bases and J lost 7, with 10 bases in between. The CDR3 is 14 residues long. Per the original data handling: Amplification of reference gene primers was used by the study to estimate nucleated cell counts. Measured with immunoSEQ multiplex PCR; TCRdb has only the in-frame clones, and not every one. The V and J calls and clone size are taken from that table; D and trimming were inferred from the DNA. The sample consists of about 200,000 clones, 80% to 90% of them appearing once. The TCR sequence derives from a woman of 80 years or more with acute or convalescent COVID-19. The sample consisted of peripheral blood. The chain links TRBV27 to TRBJ1-6, with D perhaps matching TRBD1 (6 bases). CDR3 in amino acids: CASSFGQPNSPLHF. In DNA, the CDR3 is TGTGCCAGCAGTTTCGGACAGCCAAATTCACCCCTCCACTTT.